This T cell receptor (beta chain) was recovered during a study of OX40 agonist ivuxolimab in advanced cancers. The assay was immunoSEQ multiplex PCR, and TCRdb's table has in-frame clones only and misses some. The sample shows 43,000 or so clones, 77% of them seen only once. CDR1 and CDR2 from the germline V gene are MDHEN and SYDVKM. CDR3 length equals 13 residues. V lost 2 bases, J lost 4 bases, and 1 base stayed unmatched. This clone is medium-sized in the sample. The material was CD4+ or CD8+ T cells sorted from blood, obtained in a trial of the OX40 agonist ivuxolimab. The receptor comes from an adult with an advanced solid tumor such as melanoma, head and neck, liver or kidney cancer. The chain couples TRBV28 to TRBJ1-1; 7 positions match TRBD1. The CDR3 region is CASSLPGGTEAFF. The DNA of the CDR3 is TGTGCCAGCAGTTTACCAGGGGGCACTGAAGCTTTCTTT.